This T cell receptor (beta chain) emerged from a study of cytomegalovirus exposure and HLA in healthy donors (TCRdb year 2017). For the wider study: An earlier analysis of about 530 of the donors reported about 260 Gb of sequence data and 100 million to 120 million unique TCR beta sequences obtained from about 179 million T cells. Roughly 300 gigabases of sequencing data and 80 million or so unique TCR sequences were included in an early release covering several hundred HLA-typed donors. Of the roughly 390 genotyped donors, 65% to 90% fell in the genetic ancestry cluster associated with self-reported Caucasian donors. The study was designed to test whether signatures of past pathogen exposure could be identified by cataloging public T cell receptors. The study profiled the T cell repertoires of under 850 subjects by immunosequencing and related them to cytomegalovirus serostatus. Besides the first cohort of 666 subjects, a separate validation cohort made up of over a hundred different subjects was used. The study combined high-throughput TCR immunosequencing, statistical association of individual TCRs with disease status, and machine learning to predict cytomegalovirus infection status. To study patterns of TCR occurrence, a later analysis re-analyzed previously published TCR beta repertoires from 650 to 750 donors and added high-resolution HLA genotyping. In the later analysis, no new phenotypic data were used to find candidate immune exposures; instead, reliance was placed on TCR beta sequences and their occurrence across donors. In an earlier analysis of 587 of the donors, high-throughput TCR beta sequencing was used to judge whether each TCR beta V gene segment behaved as functional or pseudogenic. Donor age, sex, ethnicity and CMV serostatus were collected together with the repertoire data. In a later genetic analysis, genome-wide SNP genotypes for about 65% of the roughly 700 donors were used, and that subset was treated as a discovery cohort. All discovery cohort repertoires had been generated on a single sequencing platform. Class I and class II HLA loci were covered by the typing at four-digit resolution. The number of donors typed differed by locus, with roughly 629-640 for A, B, C, DRB1 and DQB1, around 500 for DQA1, 606 for DPA1, and approximately 470 for DPB1. Because of strong linkage in the cohort, five DR-DQ haplotypes were treated as single units for association and clustering. Among roughly 400 genotyped donors of the cohort, an average of approximately 240,000 unique TCR beta nucleotide sequences was sequenced per donor, of which approximately 18% were non-productive. General findings and caveats noted by the study authors: In a later analysis, HLA-associated TCR beta chains were found to be more clonally expanded and to have lower generation probabilities than equally common non-associated chains. Compared with the 666-donor mean, donors in an Asian-associated ancestry cluster had fewer N-insertions in productive TCRs, according to a later genetic analysis. V-gene and J-gene trimming of TCR beta chains was associated with a missense DCLRE1C variant in a later genetic analysis, and the association was replicated in an independent cohort. A few of the identified cytomegalovirus-associated TCR beta chains were confirmed in vitro to be specific for cytomegalovirus antigens. Correlated functional status among segregating V segments might reflect linkage disequilibrium, but an unknown experimental factor could not be ruled out. A further reported finding was that TCR beta sequences accurately predicted the HLA-A and HLA-B alleles for most subjects in the first cohort. The only immune exposure information available for the cohort was CMV serostatus. Broadly in line with IMGT annotations, most TCR beta V segments showed up in productive rearrangements about 87% or about 30% of the time in an earlier analysis of around 600 of the donors. Most CMV-associated TCR beta chains appeared to be HLA-restricted in a later analysis, and the HLA associations seemed to be driven largely by CMV exposure. Assigning TCR associations to individual alleles was difficult when HLA alleles, especially DR and DQ, strongly co-occurred. Presence/absence analyses assumed roughly uniform sequencing depth across donors, an assumption that may not hold. A cluster of highly shared sequence variants was judged likely to be a technical artifact of the sequencing pipeline. Specific HLA alleles were associated with 15,000 to 20,000 TCR beta sequences at a false discovery rate of 0.05 in a later analysis. Because counts were too low, more than 15 rarely observed V segments, including chromosome 9 orphons, were left out of the earlier analysis of 587 of the donors. Because some donors lacked HLA typing at each locus, the association tests relied only on the typed subset. Some IMGT-functional V segments, including TRBV6-2 and TRBV6-3, could not be told apart with the 87-base-pair reads, so those segments were excluded. The authors suggested that the approach could potentially be extended to other disease states and immunological phenotypes. The study gave a list of about 160 TCR beta chains associated with cytomegalovirus. Several of the top co-occurrence clusters appeared to be linked to parvovirus B19, influenza, CMV and Epstein-Barr virus, according to a later analysis. The cohort was sequenced for TCR beta chains only, and without alpha or paired-chain data the features that could be detected were limited. In a later analysis, the rate of TCR association differed among HLA loci, with DRB1 alleles having the most associated TCRs and HLA-C alleles having the fewest. The classifier was reported to diagnose cytomegalovirus status with high specificity and sensitivity in both the original and validation cohorts. Most TCR sequences were observed very rarely across donors, whereas some public TCRs were present in many individuals.

Receptors were amplified or captured by the immunoSEQ multiplex PCR assay. For the multiplex PCR, a mixture combining 60 forward primers for TCR Vbeta segments and 13 reverse primers for TCR Jbeta segments was used. The CDR3 region of rearranged TCR beta genes was amplified from genomic DNA with a multiplex PCR assay. On the Illumina HiSeq System, the amplified TCR beta libraries were sequenced as 87-base-pair reads. The study's own analysis went as follows. In a later analysis, 80 million or so unique TCR beta chains were counted across the 500 to 850 repertoires, and approximately 11 million of these chains were shared by at least two donors. Raw reads were error-corrected and collapsed into unique sequences by a nearest-neighbor algorithm in which closely related sequences were merged to remove PCR and sequencing errors. To assign V, D and J gene segments, CDR3 sequences were aligned to IMGT reference sequences. For a sequence to be retained, a match of at least six nucleotides was required to both a V gene segment and a J gene segment. Rearrangements were classified as productive when the CDR3 lacked stop codons and remained in frame with V and J, and all other rearrangements were classified as non-productive. CDR3 was defined according to IMGT convention as the region running from the second conserved V-encoded cysteine to the conserved J-encoded phenylalanine. Sequences without an unambiguous match to a single V gene segment were excluded from the earlier analysis of about 600 of the donors. An earlier analysis of a few hundred of the donors called V segments functional above 56.7% productive rearrangements and segregating when the between-donor standard deviation exceeded 5%. A statistical classification framework was developed to diagnose cytomegalovirus status using the catalog of TCR beta chain sequences. V and J gene assignment, in a later analysis, came from comparing TCR nucleotide sequences with IMGT/GENE-DB human TR gene sequences. Using the TCRdist pipeline, a later analysis assigned CDR3 sequences along with most-parsimonious VDJ recombination scenarios. In a later analysis, each TCR beta chain was defined by its CDR3 amino acid sequence together with its V-gene family, and reads without a unique V-gene family were excluded. A later analysis removed several hundred highly shared, low-generation-probability nucleotide sequences to deal with suspected cross-contamination and a sequencing artifact. For each public chain, a later analysis derived a clonal expansion index from normalized ranks of inferred template counts within each repertoire. Generation probabilities in a later analysis came from a VDJ recombination model fitted to out-of-frame rearrangements, and those results were checked against IGoR. In a later analysis, hypergeometric tests were used to score TCR-TCR, TCR-HLA and TCR-CMV co-occurrence, with a repertoire-size bias correction applied to TCR pairs. False discovery rates were estimated in a later analysis by permuting HLA or CMV assignments 20 times. A later analysis grouped co-occurring TCRs with DBSCAN, adding TCRdist sequence similarity when clustering within HLA-allele-positive subsets. Repertoires with fewer than 30,000 or more than 120,000 public chains were left out of co-occurrence clustering, as were five repertoires with anomalous nucleotide sharing. TCRdb took this table from immuneACCESS and kept in-frame rearrangements with V and J called. Such tables lack part of the clones; where checked against another copy, unresolved V genes explain under half of the gap, and the rest is unexplained. Clone size and the V and J calls come from that table; the DNA yielded D and trimming. Counted in this sample were about 120,000 clones; around 80% of them appeared once. The ten largest clones capture 2.5% to 3% of the sample.

This clone has only a few counts. This clone's antigen is unknown. There are no base qualities to consult, and no much larger clone falls within one base. The cohort consisted of approximately 670 healthy bone marrow donors. Cohort members were all nominally healthy when sampled, although unrecorded immune exposures were likely present. The donor tested CMV seropositive, placing the donor among the 289 seropositive members of the cohort. Every donor gave a peripheral blood sample, and the peripheral blood mononuclear cells from that sample were used for TCR beta sequencing. The Qiagen DNeasy Blood Extraction Kit was used to extract genomic DNA from the blood cell samples. The CDR3 goes from the cysteine to the phenylalanine over 15 residues. CDR3 DNA only is kept here, 45 bases in frame from base 1. V and J lose 6 bases and 1 base, and a span of 15 bases separates them. CDR1 is given as MNHNY and CDR2 as SVGAGI, both from the germline V gene (reference sequence).

The sequenced material came from PBMCs. The rearrangement joined TRBV6-6 to TRBJ2-5; TRBD1 might be the D gene, on 6 matching bases. This clonotype was obtained from a woman between 40 and 50 years old in good health and CMV-seropositive. The encoded CDR3 is CASSPSRTAQETQYF. The bases read TGTGCCAGCAGCCCATCCCGGACAGCCCAAGAGACCCAGTACTTC.